This entry concerns a single T cell receptor beta chain. Only in-frame clones appear in the TCRdb table, and some are missing; sequencing was by immunoSEQ multiplex PCR. This table has over 55,000 clones, approximately 87% appearing once. V dropped 3 bases and J dropped 0; count of bases not matched to a gene: 4. CDR3 length equals 15 residues. CDR1 is SGDLS, CDR2 YYNGEE, per germline. This record belongs to a study of technical replicates of blood from a handful of donors. This chain links TRBV9 with TRBJ2-3; 7 bases match TRBD1. The receptor was isolated from a human donor in good health. Some clones in this sample may be carry-over from other donors' samples. The sample was PBMCs. CDR3 sequence (DNA): TGTGCCAGCAGCGAGCGACAGGGAAGCACAGATACGCAGTATTTT. Its translation: CASSERQGSTDTQYF.